What follows describes a single T cell receptor beta chain. This CDR3 spans 16 amino acids. The germline V gene has CDR1 DFQATT and CDR2 SNEGSKA (reference sequence). The J segment lost 2 bases and the V segment lost 3 bases, leaving 9 bases of the junction unmatched. The data derive from a study of identical twins. TCRdb re-analysed the 5' RACE reads in MiXCR, keeping a single row per CDR3 protein. The sample consists of 430,000 or so distinct CDR3 sequences, roughly 26% of them appearing once. This same sample was also taken into another study, of T cells expressing NK-cell markers. That work contributes: Dominant NKG2C+ clonotypes in over 5 donors made up roughly 1.0-7.0% of CD8+ T cells.

Sequencing was carried out using CD4+ T cells sorted from blood. The chain combines TRBV20-1 with TRBJ2-3, with 9 nucleotides matching TRBD2. The receptor was derived from a young woman in good health. CDR3 nucleotide sequence: TGCAGTGCTAGTGACAGCGGGGGGATAAACACAGATACGCAGTATTTT. Its translation is CSASDSGGINTDTQYF.